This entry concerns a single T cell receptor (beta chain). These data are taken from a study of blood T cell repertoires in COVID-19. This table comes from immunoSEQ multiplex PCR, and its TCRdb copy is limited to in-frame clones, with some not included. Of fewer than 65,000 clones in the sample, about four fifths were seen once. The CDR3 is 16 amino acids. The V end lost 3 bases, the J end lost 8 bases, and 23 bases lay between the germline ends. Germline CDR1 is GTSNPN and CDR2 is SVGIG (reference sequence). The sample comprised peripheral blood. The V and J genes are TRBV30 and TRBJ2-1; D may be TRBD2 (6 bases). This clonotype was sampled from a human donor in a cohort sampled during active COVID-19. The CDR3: CAWSSWAGTGMDEQFF. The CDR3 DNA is TGTGCCTGGAGCTCCTGGGCGGGGACCGGTATGGATGAGCAGTTCTTC.